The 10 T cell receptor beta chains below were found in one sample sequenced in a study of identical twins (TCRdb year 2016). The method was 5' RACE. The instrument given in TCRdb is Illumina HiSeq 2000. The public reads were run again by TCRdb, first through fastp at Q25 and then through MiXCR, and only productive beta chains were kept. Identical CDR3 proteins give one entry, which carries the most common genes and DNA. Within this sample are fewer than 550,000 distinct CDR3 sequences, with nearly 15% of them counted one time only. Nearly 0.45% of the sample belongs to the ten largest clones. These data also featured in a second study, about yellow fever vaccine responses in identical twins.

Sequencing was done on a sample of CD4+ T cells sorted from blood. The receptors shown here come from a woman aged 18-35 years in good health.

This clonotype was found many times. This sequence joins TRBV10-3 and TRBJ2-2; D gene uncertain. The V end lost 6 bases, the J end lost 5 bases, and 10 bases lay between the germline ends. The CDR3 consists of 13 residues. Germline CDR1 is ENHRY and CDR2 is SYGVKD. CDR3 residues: CAISVVGTGELFF. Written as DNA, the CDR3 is TGTGCCATCAGCGTAGTCGGTACCGGGGAGCTGTTTTTT.

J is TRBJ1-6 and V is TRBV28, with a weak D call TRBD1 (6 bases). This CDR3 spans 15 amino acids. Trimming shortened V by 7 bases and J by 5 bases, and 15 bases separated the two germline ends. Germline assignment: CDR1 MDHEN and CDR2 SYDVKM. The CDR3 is CASTLRDTNNSPLHF. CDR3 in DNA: TGTGCCAGCACTCTACGGGACACTAATAATTCACCCCTCCACTTT.

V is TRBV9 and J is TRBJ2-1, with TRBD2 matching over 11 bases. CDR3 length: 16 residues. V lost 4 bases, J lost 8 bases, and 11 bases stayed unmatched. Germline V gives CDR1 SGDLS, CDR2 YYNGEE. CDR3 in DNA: TGTGCCAGCAGCTACCTACTAGCGGGAGAGAAGGATGAGCAGTTCTTC. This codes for CASSYLLAGEKDEQFF.

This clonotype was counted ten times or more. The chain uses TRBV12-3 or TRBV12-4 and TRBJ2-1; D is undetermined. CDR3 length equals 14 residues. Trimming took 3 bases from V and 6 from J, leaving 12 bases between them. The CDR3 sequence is CASSFGVMSNEQFF. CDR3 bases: TGTGCCAGCAGTTTTGGGGTGATGTCCAATGAGCAGTTCTTC.

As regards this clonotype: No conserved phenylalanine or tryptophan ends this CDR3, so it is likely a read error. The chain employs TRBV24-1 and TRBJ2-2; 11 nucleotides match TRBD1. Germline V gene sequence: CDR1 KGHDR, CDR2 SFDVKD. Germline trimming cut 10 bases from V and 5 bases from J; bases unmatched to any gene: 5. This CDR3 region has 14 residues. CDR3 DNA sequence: TGTGCCACTGGACAGGGGGCGGTTACCGGGGAGCTGTTTTCT. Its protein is CATGQGAVTGELFS.

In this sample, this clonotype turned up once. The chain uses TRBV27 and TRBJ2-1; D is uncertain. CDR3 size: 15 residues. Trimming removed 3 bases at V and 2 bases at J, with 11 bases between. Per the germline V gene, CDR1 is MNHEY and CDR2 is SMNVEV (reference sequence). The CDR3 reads CASSFIRTAYNEQFF. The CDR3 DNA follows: TGTGCCAGCAGTTTTATCCGGACGGCCTACAATGAGCAGTTCTTC.

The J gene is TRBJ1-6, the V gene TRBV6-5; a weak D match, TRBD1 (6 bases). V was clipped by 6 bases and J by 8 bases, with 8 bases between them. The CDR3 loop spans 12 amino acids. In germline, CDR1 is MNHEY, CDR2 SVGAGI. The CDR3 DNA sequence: TGTGCCAGCAGAGCAGGGGATTCACCCCTCCACTTT. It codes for CASRAGDSPLHF.

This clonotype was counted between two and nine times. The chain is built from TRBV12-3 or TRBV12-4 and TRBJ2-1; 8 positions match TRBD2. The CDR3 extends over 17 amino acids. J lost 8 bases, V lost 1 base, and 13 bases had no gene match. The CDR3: CASSLGLGGRLVHEQFF. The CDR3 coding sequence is TGTGCCAGCAGTTTAGGTTTGGGCGGGAGGCTTGTCCATGAGCAGTTCTTC.

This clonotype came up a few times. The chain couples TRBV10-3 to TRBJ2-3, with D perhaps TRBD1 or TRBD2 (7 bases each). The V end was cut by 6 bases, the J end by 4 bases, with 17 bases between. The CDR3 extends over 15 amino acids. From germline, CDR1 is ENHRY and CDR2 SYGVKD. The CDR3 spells CAIRAGGDLSDTQYF. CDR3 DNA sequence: TGTGCCATCAGGGCAGGGGGGGATTTATCAGATACGCAGTATTTT.

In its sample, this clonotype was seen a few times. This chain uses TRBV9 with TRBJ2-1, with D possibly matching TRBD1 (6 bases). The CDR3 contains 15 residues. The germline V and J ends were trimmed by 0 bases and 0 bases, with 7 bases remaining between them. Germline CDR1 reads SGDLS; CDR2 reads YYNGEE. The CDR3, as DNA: TGTGCCAGCAGCGTAGCGGGACACTCCTACAATGAGCAGTTCTTC. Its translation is CASSVAGHSYNEQFF.